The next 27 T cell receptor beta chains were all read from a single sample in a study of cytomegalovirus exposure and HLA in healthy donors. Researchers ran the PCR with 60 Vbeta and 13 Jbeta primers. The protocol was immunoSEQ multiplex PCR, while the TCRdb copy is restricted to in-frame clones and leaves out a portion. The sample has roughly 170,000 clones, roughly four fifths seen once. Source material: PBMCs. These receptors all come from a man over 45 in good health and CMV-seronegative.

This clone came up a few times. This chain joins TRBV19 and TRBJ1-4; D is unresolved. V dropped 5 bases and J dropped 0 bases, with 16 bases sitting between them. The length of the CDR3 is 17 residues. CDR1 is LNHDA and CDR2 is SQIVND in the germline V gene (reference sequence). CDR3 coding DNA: TGTGCCAGTAGTCCTAGAGAGCTTGGAACAACTAATGAAAAACTGTTTTTT. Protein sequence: CASSPRELGTTNEKLFF.

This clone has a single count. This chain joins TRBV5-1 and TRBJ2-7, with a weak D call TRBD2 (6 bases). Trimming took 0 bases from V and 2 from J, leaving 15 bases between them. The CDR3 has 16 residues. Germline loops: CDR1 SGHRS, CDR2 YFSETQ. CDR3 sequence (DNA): TGCGCCAGCAGCTTGGCCTTTTTCGGGGGTACCTACGAGCAGTACTTC. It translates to CASSLAFFGGTYEQYF.

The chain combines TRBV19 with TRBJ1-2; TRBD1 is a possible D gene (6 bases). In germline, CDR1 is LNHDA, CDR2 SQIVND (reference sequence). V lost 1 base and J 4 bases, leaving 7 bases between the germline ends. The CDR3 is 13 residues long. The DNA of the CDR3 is TGTGCCAGTAGTATAGCAGGGGCCTATGGCTACACCTTC. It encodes CASSIAGAYGYTF. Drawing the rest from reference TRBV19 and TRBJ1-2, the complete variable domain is DGGITQSPKYLFRKEGQNVTLSCEQNLNHDAMYWYRQDPGQGLRLIYYSQIVNDFQKGDIAEGYSVSREKKESFPLTVTSAQKNPTAFYLCASSIAGAYGYTFGSGTRLTVV.

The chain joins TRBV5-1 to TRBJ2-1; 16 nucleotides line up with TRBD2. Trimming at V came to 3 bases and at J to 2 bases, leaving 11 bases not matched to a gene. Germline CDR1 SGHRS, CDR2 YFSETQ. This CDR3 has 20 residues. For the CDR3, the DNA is TGCGCCAGCAGCTGGGGACTAGCGGGAGGGATAACTGTGGCCTACAATGAGCAGTTCTTC. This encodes CASSWGLAGGITVAYNEQFF.

CDR3 sequence reads: CASSWSRDTFYEQYF. Written as DNA, the CDR3 is TGTGCCAGCAGTTGGTCCCGGGACACCTTCTACGAGCAGTACTTC. The chain carries TRBV28 and TRBJ2-7; possibly TRBD1 for D (6 bases). The V end was cut by 4 bases, the J end by 3 bases, with 16 bases between. The germline gives CDR1 MDHEN, CDR2 SYDVKM. The CDR3 covers 15 residues.

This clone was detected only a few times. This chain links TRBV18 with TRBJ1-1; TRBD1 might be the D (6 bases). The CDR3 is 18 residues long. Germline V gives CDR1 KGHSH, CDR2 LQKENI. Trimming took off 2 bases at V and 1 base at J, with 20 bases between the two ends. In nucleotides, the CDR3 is TGTGCCAGCTCACCATGGTTCGGCCAGGGGTTATGGAACACTGAAGCTTTCTTT. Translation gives CASSPWFGQGLWNTEAFF.

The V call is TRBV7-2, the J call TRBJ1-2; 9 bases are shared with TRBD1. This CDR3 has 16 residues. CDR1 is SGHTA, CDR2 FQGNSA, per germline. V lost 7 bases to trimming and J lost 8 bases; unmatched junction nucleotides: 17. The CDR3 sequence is CASIQDRGLTQRGYTF. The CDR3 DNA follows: TGTGCCAGCATCCAGGACAGGGGCCTAACTCAACGCGGCTACACCTTC.

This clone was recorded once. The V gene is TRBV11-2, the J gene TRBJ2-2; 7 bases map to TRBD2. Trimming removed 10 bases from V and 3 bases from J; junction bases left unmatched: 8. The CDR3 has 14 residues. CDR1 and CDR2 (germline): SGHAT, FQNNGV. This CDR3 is CATRSGLHTGELFF. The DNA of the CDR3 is TGTGCCACCCGTTCGGGACTACACACCGGGGAGCTGTTTTTT.

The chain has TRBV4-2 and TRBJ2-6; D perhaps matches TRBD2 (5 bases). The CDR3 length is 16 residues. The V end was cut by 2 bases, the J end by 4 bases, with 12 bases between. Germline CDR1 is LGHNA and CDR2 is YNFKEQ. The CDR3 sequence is CASSQNRLAGANVLTF. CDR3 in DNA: TGTGCCAGCAGCCAAAACCGATTAGCGGGGGCCAACGTCCTGACTTTC.

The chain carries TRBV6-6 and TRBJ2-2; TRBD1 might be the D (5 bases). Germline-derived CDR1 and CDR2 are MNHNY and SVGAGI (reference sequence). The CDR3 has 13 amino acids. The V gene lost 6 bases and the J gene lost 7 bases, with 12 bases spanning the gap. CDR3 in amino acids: CASRDKPLGELFF. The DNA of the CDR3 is TGTGCCAGCAGGGACAAGCCTCTCGGGGAGCTGTTTTTT.

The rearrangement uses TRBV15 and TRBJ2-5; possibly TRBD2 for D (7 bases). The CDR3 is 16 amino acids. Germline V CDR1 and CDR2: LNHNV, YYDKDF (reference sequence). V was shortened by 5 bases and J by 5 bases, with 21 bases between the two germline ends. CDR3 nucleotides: TGTGCCACCAGCCGTCCTGGGGGGGCTGTTGAGGAGACCCAGTACTTC. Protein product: CATSRPGGAVEETQYF.

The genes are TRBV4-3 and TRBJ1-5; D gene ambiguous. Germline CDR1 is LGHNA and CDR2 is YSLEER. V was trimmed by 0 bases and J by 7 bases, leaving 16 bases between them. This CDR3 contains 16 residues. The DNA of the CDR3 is TGCGCCAGCAGCCAAGACGGAGGAGGGTTCGCACAGCCCCAGCATTTT. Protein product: CASSQDGGGFAQPQHF.

CDR3 loop: CAISDSNLRGGLGEQYF. The CDR3 bases are TGTGCCATCAGTGATTCGAACTTAAGGGGAGGGCTTGGCGAGCAGTACTTC. The J gene is TRBJ2-7, the V gene TRBV10-3; 7 bases line up with TRBD2. This CDR3 has 17 residues. J was trimmed by 6 bases and V by 3 bases; bases with no gene match: 17. The germline V gene encodes CDR1 ENHRY and CDR2 SYGVKD.

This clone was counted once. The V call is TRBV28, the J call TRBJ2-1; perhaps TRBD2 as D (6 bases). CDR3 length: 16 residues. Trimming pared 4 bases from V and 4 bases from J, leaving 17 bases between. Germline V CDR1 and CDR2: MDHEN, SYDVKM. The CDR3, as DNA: TGTGCCAGCAGTTCGGCGGGCGGGACTTTTTACAATGAGCAGTTCTTC. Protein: CASSSAGGTFYNEQFF.

The CDR3, as DNA: TGTGCCAGCTCACCAGACACAACTAATGAAAAACTGTTTTTT. Its translation: CASSPDTTNEKLFF. This chain uses TRBV18 with TRBJ1-4; D not certain. Germline loops: CDR1 KGHSH, CDR2 LQKENI. This CDR3 is 14 amino acids long. V lost 2 bases to trimming and J lost 0 bases, with 4 bases between them.

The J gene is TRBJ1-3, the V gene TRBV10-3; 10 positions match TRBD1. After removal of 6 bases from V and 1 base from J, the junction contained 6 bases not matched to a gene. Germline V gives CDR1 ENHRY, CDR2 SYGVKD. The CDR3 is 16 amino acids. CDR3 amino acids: CAIRGTGAPSGNTIYF. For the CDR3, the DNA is TGTGCCATCAGGGGGACAGGGGCCCCGTCTGGAAACACCATATATTTT.

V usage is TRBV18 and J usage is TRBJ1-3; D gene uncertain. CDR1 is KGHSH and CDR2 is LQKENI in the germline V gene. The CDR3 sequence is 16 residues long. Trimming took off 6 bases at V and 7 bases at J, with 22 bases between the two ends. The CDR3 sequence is CASSKNRPEGGNTIYF. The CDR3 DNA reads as TGTGCCAGCTCCAAAAATCGGCCGGAAGGCGGGAACACCATATATTTT.

CDR3 bases: TGTGCCAGCAGTTACCCGGGGAAAAATCAGCCCCAGCATTTT. It codes for CASSYPGKNQPQHF. The chain joins TRBV6-5 to TRBJ1-5; D is unclear. The CDR3 extends over 14 amino acids. The V end was cut by 2 bases, the J end by 4 bases, with 9 bases between. Germline lookup yields CDR1 MNHEY and CDR2 SVGAGI.

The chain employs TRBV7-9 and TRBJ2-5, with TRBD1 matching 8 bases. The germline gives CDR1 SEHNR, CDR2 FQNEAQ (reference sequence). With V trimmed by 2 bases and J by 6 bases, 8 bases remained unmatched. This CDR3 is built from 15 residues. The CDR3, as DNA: TGTGCCAGCAGCTTAAATGGGGGCAGGGGGCAGACCCAGTACTTC. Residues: CASSLNGGRGQTQYF.

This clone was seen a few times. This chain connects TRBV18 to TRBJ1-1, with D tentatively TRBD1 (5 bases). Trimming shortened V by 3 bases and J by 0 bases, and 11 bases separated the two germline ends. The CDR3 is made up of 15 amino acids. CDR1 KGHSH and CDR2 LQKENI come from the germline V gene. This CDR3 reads CASSPSTEMNTEAFF. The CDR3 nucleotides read TGTGCCAGCTCACCCTCGACAGAAATGAACACTGAAGCTTTCTTT.

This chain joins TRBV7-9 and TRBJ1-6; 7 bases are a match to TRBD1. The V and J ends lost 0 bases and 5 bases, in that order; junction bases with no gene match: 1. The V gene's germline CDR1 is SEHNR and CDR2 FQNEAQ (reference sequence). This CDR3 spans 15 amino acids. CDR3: CASSLATGDNSPLHF. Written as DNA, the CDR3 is TGTGCCAGCAGCTTAGCCACAGGGGATAATTCACCCCTCCACTTT.

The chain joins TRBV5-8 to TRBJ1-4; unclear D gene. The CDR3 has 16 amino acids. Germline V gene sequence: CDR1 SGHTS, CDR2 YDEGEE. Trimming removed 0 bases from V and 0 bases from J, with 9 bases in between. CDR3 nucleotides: TGTGCCAGCAGCTTGGGAGCTTTAACAACTAATGAAAAACTGTTTTTT. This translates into CASSLGALTTNEKLFF. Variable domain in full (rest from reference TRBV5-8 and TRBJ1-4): EAGVTQSPTHLIKTRGQQATLRCSPISGHTSVYWYQQALGLGLQFLLWYDEGEERNRGNFPPRFSGRQFPNYSSELNVNALELEDSALYLCASSLGALTTNEKLFFGSGTQLSVL.

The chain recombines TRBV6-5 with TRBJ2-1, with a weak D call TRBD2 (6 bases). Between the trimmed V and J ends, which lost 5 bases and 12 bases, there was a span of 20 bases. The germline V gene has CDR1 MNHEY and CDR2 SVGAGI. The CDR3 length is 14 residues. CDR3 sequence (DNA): TGTGCCAGCAGTAACCCCTTGATGGGGGGAGGGCAGTTCTTC. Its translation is CASSNPLMGGGQFF.

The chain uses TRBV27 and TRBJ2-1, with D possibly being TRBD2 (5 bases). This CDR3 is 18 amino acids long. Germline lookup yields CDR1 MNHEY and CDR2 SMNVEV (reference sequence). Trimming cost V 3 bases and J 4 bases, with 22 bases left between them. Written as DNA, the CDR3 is TGTGCCAGCAGTTTCCTTCCGGGGTTGAACTCAAGATACAATGAGCAGTTCTTC. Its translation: CASSFLPGLNSRYNEQFF.

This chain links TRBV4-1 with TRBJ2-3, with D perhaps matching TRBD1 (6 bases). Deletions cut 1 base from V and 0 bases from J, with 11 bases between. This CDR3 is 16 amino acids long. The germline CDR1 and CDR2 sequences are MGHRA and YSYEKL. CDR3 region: CASSQVTGTSTDTQYF. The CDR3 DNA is TGCGCCAGCAGCCAAGTTACAGGGACCAGCACAGATACGCAGTATTTT.

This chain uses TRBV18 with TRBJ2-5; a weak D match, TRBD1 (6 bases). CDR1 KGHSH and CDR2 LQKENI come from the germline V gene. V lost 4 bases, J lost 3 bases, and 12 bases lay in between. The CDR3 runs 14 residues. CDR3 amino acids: CASSLAGQKETQYF. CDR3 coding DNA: TGTGCCAGCTCACTCGCTGGACAGAAAGAGACCCAGTACTTC.

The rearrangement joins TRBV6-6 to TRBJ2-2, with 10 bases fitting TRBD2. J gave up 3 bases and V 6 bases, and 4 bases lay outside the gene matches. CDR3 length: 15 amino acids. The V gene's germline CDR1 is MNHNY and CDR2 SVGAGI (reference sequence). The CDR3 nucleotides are TGTGCCAGCAGAGAACTAGCGGGGTACACCGGGGAGCTGTTTTTT. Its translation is CASRELAGYTGELFF.